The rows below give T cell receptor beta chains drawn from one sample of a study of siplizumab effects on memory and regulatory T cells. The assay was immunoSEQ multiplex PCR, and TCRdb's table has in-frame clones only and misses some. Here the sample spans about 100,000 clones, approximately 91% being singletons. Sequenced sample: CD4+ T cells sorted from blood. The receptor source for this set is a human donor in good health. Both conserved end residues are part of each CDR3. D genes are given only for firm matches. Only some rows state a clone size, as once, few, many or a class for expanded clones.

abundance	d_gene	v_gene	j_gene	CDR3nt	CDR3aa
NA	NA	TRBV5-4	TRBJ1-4	TGTGCCAGCAGCTTATTTCGCAGGAGCAATGAAAAACTGTTTTTT	CASSLFRRSNEKLFF
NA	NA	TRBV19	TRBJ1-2	TGTGCCAGTAGTATTGGGACGGCCTATACCTCTAACTATGGCTACACCTTC	CASSIGTAYTSNYGYTF
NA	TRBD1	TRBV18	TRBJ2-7	TGTGCCAGCTCACTCGGGACAGGGGGCGGCTACGAGCAGTACTTC	CASSLGTGGGYEQYF
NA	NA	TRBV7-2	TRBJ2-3	TGTGCCAGCAGCTTAAGCCGGGGGTTGATTGATACGCAGTATTTT	CASSLSRGLIDTQYF
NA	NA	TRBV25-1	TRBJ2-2	TGTGCCAGCAGTGAAGGGCCCACCGGGGAGCTGTTTTTT	CASSEGPTGELFF
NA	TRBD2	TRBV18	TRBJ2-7	TGTGCCAGCTCAGCTCTAGCGGGGGGCTACGAGCAGTACTTC	CASSALAGGYEQYF
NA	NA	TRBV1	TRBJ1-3	TGCACCAGCAGCCAACCCCAACGGGGGATTTCTGGAAACACCATATATTTT	CTSSQPQRGISGNTIYF
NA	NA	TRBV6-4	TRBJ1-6	TGTGCCAGCAGTGAGCCTGGTAGTGCACCCCTCCACTTT	CASSEPGSAPLHF
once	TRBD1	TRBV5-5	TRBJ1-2	TGTGCCAGCAGCTGGACAGGGGTTGGCTACACCTTC	CASSWTGVGYTF
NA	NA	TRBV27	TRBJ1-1	TGTGCCAGCCGCCCTCTCCCCTCGAACACTGAAGCTTTCTTT	CASRPLPSNTEAFF
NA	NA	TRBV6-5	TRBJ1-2	TGTGCCAGCAGTTCCCAGATTCTATGGGGTAACTATGGCTACACCTTC	CASSSQILWGNYGYTF
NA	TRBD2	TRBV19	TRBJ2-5	TGTGCCAGTAGCCTAGCGGGGGCCCTAAAAGAGACCCAGTACTTC	CASSLAGALKETQYF
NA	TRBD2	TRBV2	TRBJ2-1	TGTGCCAGCAGTGAATTACTAGCGGGGACTAGTGAGCAGTTCTTC	CASSELLAGTSEQFF
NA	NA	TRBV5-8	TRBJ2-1	TGTGCCAGCAGCTCCCGAGGAGACTTAGGTACCTATGAGCAGTTCTTC	CASSSRGDLGTYEQFF